Presented here are 3 T cell receptor beta chains from one specimen sequenced in a study of T cell changes during pregnancy in multiple sclerosis. Clones were sequenced by immunoSEQ multiplex PCR, and TCRdb holds only the in-frame ones, with some missing. The sample contains about 99,000 clones, about 91% of which appear only once. The specimen was peripheral blood, collected after pregnancy. Receptors were obtained from a female donor with multiple sclerosis, enrolled in a pregnancy study.

The J gene is TRBJ2-5, the V gene TRBV9; possible D gene TRBD2, 7 bases. The V and J ends lost 0 bases and 1 base respectively, with 10 bases between them. Looked up from germline, CDR1 is SGDLS and CDR2 is YYNGEE. This CDR3 has 15 amino acids. The CDR3 sequence is CASSVGGGSQETQYF. The CDR3 nucleotides read TGTGCCAGCAGCGTAGGGGGGGGCAGCCAAGAGACCCAGTACTTC.

The rearrangement joins TRBV6-5 to TRBJ2-3, with 8 bases identical to TRBD2. The germline gives CDR1 MNHEY, CDR2 SVGAGI. After removal of 0 bases from V and 4 bases from J, the junction contained 3 bases not matched to a gene. The CDR3 is made up of 15 amino acids. The CDR3, as DNA: TGTGCCAGCAGTTACTCGCGGGGGGCCGCAGATACGCAGTATTTT. Translation gives CASSYSRGAADTQYF.

The rearrangement links TRBV19 to TRBJ2-5, with a possible D match to TRBD2 (5 bases). Germline V gene lookup returns CDR1 LNHDA and CDR2 SQIVND (reference sequence). CDR3 length equals 14 residues. V gave up 5 bases and J gave up 0 bases, with 10 bases separating them. For the CDR3, the DNA is TGTGCCAGTAGTGGAGGACCGAACCAAGAGACCCAGTACTTC. Translation gives CASSGGPNQETQYF.